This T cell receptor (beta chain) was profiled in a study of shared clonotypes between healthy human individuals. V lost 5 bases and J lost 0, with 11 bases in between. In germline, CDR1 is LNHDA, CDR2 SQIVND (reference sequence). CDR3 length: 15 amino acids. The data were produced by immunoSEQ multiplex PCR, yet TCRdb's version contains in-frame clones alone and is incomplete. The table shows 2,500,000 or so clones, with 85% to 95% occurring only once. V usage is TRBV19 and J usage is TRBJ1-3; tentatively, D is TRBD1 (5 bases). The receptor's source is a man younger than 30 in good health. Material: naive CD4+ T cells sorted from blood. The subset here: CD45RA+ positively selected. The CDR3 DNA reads TGTGCCAGTAGTCTGCAGGGTAACTCTGGAAACACCATATATTTT. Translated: CASSLQGNSGNTIYF.